The clone carrying this T cell receptor beta chain showed up just once. The CDR3 has 12 residues. V lost 2 bases and J 5 bases, leaving 6 bases between the germline ends. Per germline, CDR1 MDHEN and CDR2 SYDVKM. A split of CD4+ cells into CD45RA+ naive and CD45RA-negative memory subsets was performed. Only in-frame clones appear in the TCRdb table, and some are missing; sequencing was by immunoSEQ multiplex PCR. The sample records 1.6 million or so clones, roughly 96% being singletons. These data are taken from a study of shared clonotypes between healthy human individuals. This sequence joins TRBV28 and TRBJ2-5; D remains unclear. The source material was naive CD4+ T cells sorted from blood. Subset given: CD45RA+ positively selected. This clonotype was sampled from a man younger than 45 in good health. The CDR3 protein is CASSLARETQYF. The DNA of the CDR3 is TGTGCCAGCAGTTTAGCCCGTGAGACCCAGTACTTC.